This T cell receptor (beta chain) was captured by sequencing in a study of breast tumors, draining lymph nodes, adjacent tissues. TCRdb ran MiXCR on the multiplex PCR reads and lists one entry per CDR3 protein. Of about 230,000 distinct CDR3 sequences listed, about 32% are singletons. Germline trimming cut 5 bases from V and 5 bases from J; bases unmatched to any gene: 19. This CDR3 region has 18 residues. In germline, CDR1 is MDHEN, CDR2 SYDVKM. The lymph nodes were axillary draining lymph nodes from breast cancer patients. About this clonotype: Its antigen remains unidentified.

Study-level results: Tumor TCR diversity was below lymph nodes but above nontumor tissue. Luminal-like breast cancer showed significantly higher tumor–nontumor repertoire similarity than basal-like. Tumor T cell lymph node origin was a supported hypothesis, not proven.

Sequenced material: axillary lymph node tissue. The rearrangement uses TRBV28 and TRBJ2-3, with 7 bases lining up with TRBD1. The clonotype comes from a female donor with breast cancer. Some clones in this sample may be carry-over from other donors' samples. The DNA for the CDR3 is TGTGCCAGCAGTCCAACCGGGACAGAGCTATCGAGAGGAGATACGCAGTATTTT. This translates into CASSPTGTELSRGDTQYF.